Reported below is one T cell receptor beta chain. The junction had 6 bases not matched to a gene; V was cut back by 1 base and J by 10 bases. CDR1 and CDR2 from the germline V gene are GTSNPN and SVGIG (reference sequence). This CDR3 region has 13 residues. The data are from a study of blood T cell repertoires in COVID-19. Study in general: Material from acute and convalescent COVID-19 was sourced from the United States, Italy and Spain. Nucleic acid was either cDNA or gDNA, and it came from T cells, B-cell-depleted T cells, or PBMCs.

In the original workflow: Estimation of nucleated cell counts was performed using reference gene primer amplification. The method was immunoSEQ multiplex PCR; TCRdb's version includes in-frame clones alone and lacks a portion of them. Clone size and the V and J calls come from that table; the DNA yielded D and trimming. In the table there are tens of thousands of clones, almost 85% of which are singletons. The sequenced sample consisted of peripheral blood. This chain connects TRBV30 to TRBJ1-1, with 10 bases aligning to TRBD1. This sequence originates from a human donor in a cohort sampled during active COVID-19. The CDR3 reads CAWSGRDRGRAFF. CDR3 nucleotide sequence: TGTGCCTGGAGTGGGCGAGACAGGGGGCGAGCTTTCTTT.